The rows below give T cell receptor beta chains drawn from one sample of a study of cytomegalovirus exposure and HLA in healthy donors. Produced via immunoSEQ multiplex PCR; TCRdb's table is partial and in-frame only. The table includes around 120,000 clones, about 83% detected once. What was sequenced was PBMCs. The receptors were sampled from a female donor in good health and CMV-seropositive. CDR3s include the opening cysteine and the closing phenylalanine or tryptophan. D genes are given only for firm matches. Size values are once, few and many counts, or a class for expanded clones, and some rows have none.

V	D	J	size	DNA	CDR3
TRBV27	TRBD1	TRBJ2-7	NA	TGTGCCAGCAGTCCGCACGACAGGGGGTCCCTCTACGAGCAGTACTTC	CASSPHDRGSLYEQYF
TRBV27	NA	TRBJ1-5	few	TGTGCCAGCAGTTTATCCTCAGGGGTGGGGCCCCAGCATTTT	CASSLSSGVGPQHF
TRBV5-1	NA	TRBJ1-1	NA	TGCGCCAGCAGCTTGGCTGACACTGAAGCTTTCTTT	CASSLADTEAFF
TRBV9	NA	TRBJ1-5	few	TGTGCCAGCCGACAGGATAGCAATCAGCCCCAGCATTTT	CASRQDSNQPQHF
TRBV5-4	NA	TRBJ1-2	NA	TGTGCCAGCAGCCCGGGTCGAGGGTATGGCTACACCTTC	CASSPGRGYGYTF
TRBV7-2	NA	TRBJ1-1	few	TGTGCCAGCAGCTTGGCCCCGACGGCGGGGGCTTTCTTT	CASSLAPTAGAFF
TRBV27	NA	TRBJ2-7	NA	TGTGCCAGCAGTTTCTCCGGGACAATAAGCTCCTACGAGCAGTACTTC	CASSFSGTISSYEQYF
TRBV9	NA	TRBJ2-1	NA	TGTGCCAGCAGCGGGGAAGCGGGCGCCTGGGGCAATGAGCAGTTCTTC	CASSGEAGAWGNEQFF
TRBV28	NA	TRBJ1-2	NA	TGTGCCAGCAGTTTAAGGAGGGTGGAGGGCTATGGCTACACCTTC	CASSLRRVEGYGYTF
TRBV10-2	NA	TRBJ2-7	NA	TGCGCCAGCAGTCCCCGAAGTAGTCTCGGGGTCGAGCAGTACTTC	CASSPRSSLGVEQYF
TRBV5-1	NA	TRBJ2-1	NA	TGCGCCAGCAACACAGCGGACCTCTCCTACAATGAGCAGTTCTTC	CASNTADLSYNEQFF
TRBV7-8	NA	TRBJ1-5	NA	TGTGCCAGCAGCTCCGCATCGACGGGGCAGCCCCAGCATTTT	CASSSASTGQPQHF
TRBV18	TRBD1	TRBJ2-7	NA	TGTGCCAGCTCACCCCTGGACAGGGAGCAGTACTTC	CASSPLDREQYF
TRBV29-1	NA	TRBJ1-2	NA	TGCAGCGTTGAAGACCCTAGACCCCGTTATGGCTACACCTTC	CSVEDPRPRYGYTF
TRBV28	NA	TRBJ1-4	NA	TGTGCCAGCACCCCGACAGGATTTCGGGAAAAACTGTTTTTT	CASTPTGFREKLFF
TRBV7-6	NA	TRBJ2-1	once	TGTGCCAGCAGACCCTATTCTGGGACACCTTCCTACAATGAGCAGTTCTTC	CASRPYSGTPSYNEQFF
TRBV7-9	NA	TRBJ2-3	once	TGTGCCAGCAGCTTAGGAGTCTCCCAGGGCACAGATACGCAGTATTTT	CASSLGVSQGTDTQYF
TRBV27	TRBD2	TRBJ2-1	NA	TGTGCCAGCAGTCAAACTCAACTAGCGGGGCGGTATTCTGAGCAGTTCTTC	CASSQTQLAGRYSEQFF
TRBV6-6	TRBD1	TRBJ1-1	NA	TGTGCCAGCAGATTGGGGACAGGGCCCACTGAAGCTTTCTTT	CASRLGTGPTEAFF
TRBV5-1	TRBD2	TRBJ2-5	NA	TGCGCCAGCAGCCAGACTAGTCTTAGCGGGCCACAACAAGAGACCCAGTACTTC	CASSQTSLSGPQQETQYF